This TCR beta chain came from a study of T cells in Graves' hyperthyroidism and ophthalmopathy. What was amplified from RNA transcripts were TCR beta CDR3 regions. Initially, a first-round RT-PCR of the TCR CDR3 employed the HTBI primer set. A single record per CDR3 protein comes from TCRdb applying MiXCR to the multiplex PCR reads. The repertoire includes approximately 400,000 distinct CDR3 sequences, about 25% of them detected once, and less than 75% sits in the top ten. The V gene's germline CDR1 is SGHKS and CDR2 YYEKEE (reference sequence). The CDR3 sequence is 14 residues long. Trimming removed 4 bases from V and 2 bases from J; junction bases left unmatched: 6.

V gene TRBV5-5 combines with J gene TRBJ2-7; 7 nucleotides line up with TRBD1. This receptor was identified in a man aged 50 or older with Graves' hyperthyroidism. Specimen: blood. The CDR3 DNA follows: TGTGCCAGCAGCACGGGACAGACCACCTACGAGCAGTACTTC. This gives the protein CASSTGQTTYEQYF.